This entry concerns a single T cell receptor beta chain. What it binds is not known. Naive CD8 populations comprised CD45RO-negative cells positively selected for CCR7, excluding terminally differentiated effector memory CD45RA+ cells. Unmatched junction bases numbered 7, after V lost 5 bases and J lost 4 bases. The CDR3 extends over 14 amino acids. This sample was included in a study of shared clonotypes between healthy human individuals. Broader study findings: The study generally estimated greater richness for naive than memory subsets. In several donors, about 5% of naive CD4 clonotypes appeared in common.

Assay: immunoSEQ multiplex PCR; the TCRdb copy retains only in-frame clones and omits some. The table records about 2 million clones, less than 95% of them present only once. The specimen was naive CD8+ T cells sorted from blood. The V call is TRBV6-7, the J call TRBJ1-1; 7 nucleotides align to TRBD1. TRBV6-7 is reported as an ORF; its role is uncertain. This receptor was taken from a man aged 18 to 30 in good health. CDR3 sequence reads: CASSAPGGGTEAFF. Here the CDR3 DNA reads TGTGCCAGCAGTGCCCCAGGGGGAGGCACTGAAGCTTTCTTT.